This T cell receptor (beta chain) was observed in a study of identical twins. V lost 5 bases to trimming and J lost 8 bases; unmatched junction nucleotides: 8. The CDR3 is 14 amino acids. Germline V gives CDR1 SGHTA, CDR2 FQGNSA. A universal primer site was added by template switching, and unique molecular identifiers were carried by the cDNA. TCRdb re-derived calls from the 5' RACE reads in MiXCR, one entry per CDR3 protein. The sample includes about 690,000 distinct CDR3 sequences, approximately 6% of them seen just once. This clonotype has just a few counts. Its antigen is as yet unknown. Broader study findings: Models, which agreed with sharing between unrelated individuals, nonetheless underestimated the out-of-frame TCR alpha sharing seen in monozygotic twins. Out-of-frame alpha sequences shared by twins were enriched for low generation probability.

The TCR was taken from a young man in good health. Sample: naive T cells sorted from blood. The rearrangement joins TRBV7-2 to TRBJ2-1, with 8 positions matching TRBD2. The CDR3 coding sequence is TGTGCCAGCAGCGACATTAGCGGGACTTATGAGCAGTTCTTC. Translated, it gives CASSDISGTYEQFF.